A selection of T cell receptor beta chains follows, all from one sample in a study of control samples from healthy donors and cancer patients. TCRdb keeps only in-frame clones here, not all; method: immunoSEQ multiplex PCR. The sample carries more than 85,000 clones, 85% to 90% recorded once. The specimen sequenced was PBMCs. All receptors derive from a woman in her fifties or sixties with lung cancer. The CDR3 runs from the conserved cysteine through the conserved F or W. Each record gives: J gene, V gene, clone size, D gene, CDR3 length, CDR3 DNA, CDR3 protein. D genes are given only for firm matches. The size of a clone is reported for some rows only, either as once, few or many, or as a class for expanded clones.

J gene: TRBJ1-1; V gene: TRBV7-9; clone size: .; D gene: .; CDR3 length: 17; CDR3 DNA: TGTGCCAGCAGCCCCCCTGGACGGCCGGGTAGCGCCGCTGAAGCTTTCTTT; CDR3 protein: CASSPPGRPGSAAEAFF
J gene: TRBJ1-2; V gene: TRBV7-2; clone size: .; D gene: .; CDR3 length: 13; CDR3 DNA: TGTGCCAGCAGCACACCGTTGCTATATGGCTACACCTTC; CDR3 protein: CASSTPLLYGYTF
J gene: TRBJ2-1; V gene: TRBV5-1; clone size: .; D gene: .; CDR3 length: 18; CDR3 DNA: TGCGCCAGCAGCTTGGGACCCCCGGGTCCCTCAGCTAACAATGAGCAGTTCTTC; CDR3 protein: CASSLGPPGPSANNEQFF
J gene: TRBJ2-1; V gene: TRBV7-3; clone size: .; D gene: TRBD2; CDR3 length: 14; CDR3 DNA: TGTGCCAGCAGCTTAGATAGCGGGAGGAATGAGCAGTTCTTC; CDR3 protein: CASSLDSGRNEQFF
J gene: TRBJ2-7; V gene: TRBV16; clone size: .; D gene: .; CDR3 length: 14; CDR3 DNA: TGTGCCAGCAGCCAAGGGACGGTAACCTACGAGCAGTACTTC; CDR3 protein: CASSQGTVTYEQYF
J gene: TRBJ2-7; V gene: TRBV5-1; clone size: .; D gene: TRBD2; CDR3 length: 16; CDR3 DNA: TGCGCCAGCAGCGCGACCCCGCTAGCGGGAGTCAACGAGCAGTACTTC; CDR3 protein: CASSATPLAGVNEQYF
J gene: TRBJ1-1; V gene: TRBV18; clone size: .; D gene: .; CDR3 length: 14; CDR3 DNA: TGTGCCAGCTCATGGGGACGGTTGAACACTGAAGCTTTCTTT; CDR3 protein: CASSWGRLNTEAFF
J gene: TRBJ1-2; V gene: TRBV10-3; clone size: .; D gene: .; CDR3 length: 10; CDR3 DNA: TGTGCCATCAGGGAGTATGGCTACACCTTC; CDR3 protein: CAIREYGYTF
J gene: TRBJ1-1; V gene: TRBV7-9; clone size: .; D gene: .; CDR3 length: 13; CDR3 DNA: TGTGCCAGCAGCTTAGGGGCAGCTCAAGATGCTTTCTTT; CDR3 protein: CASSLGAAQDAFF
J gene: TRBJ1-3; V gene: TRBV24-1; clone size: once; D gene: .; CDR3 length: 11; CDR3 DNA: TGTGCCACCTCCCTGGGAAACACCATATATTTT; CDR3 protein: CATSLGNTIYF
J gene: TRBJ2-1; V gene: TRBV2; clone size: .; D gene: .; CDR3 length: 15; CDR3 DNA: TGTGCCAGCAGTGACGAGGGCCTACAATTCAATGAGCAGTTCTTC; CDR3 protein: CASSDEGLQFNEQFF
J gene: TRBJ1-3; V gene: TRBV19; clone size: .; D gene: .; CDR3 length: 16; CDR3 DNA: TGTGCCAGTAGTGCTGCACAGGAGCTAGGGGGAAACACCATATATTTT; CDR3 protein: CASSAAQELGGNTIYF
J gene: TRBJ2-7; V gene: TRBV5-1; clone size: .; D gene: TRBD1; CDR3 length: 17; CDR3 DNA: TGCGCCAGCAGCCCCCTAAACACCCGGGACAGCTCCTACGAGCAGTACTTC; CDR3 protein: CASSPLNTRDSSYEQYF
J gene: TRBJ1-2; V gene: TRBV5-6; clone size: .; D gene: .; CDR3 length: 11; CDR3 DNA: TGTGCCAGCAGCTTACAGAGAGGCTACACCTTC; CDR3 protein: CASSLQRGYTF
J gene: TRBJ2-3; V gene: TRBV30; clone size: .; D gene: TRBD2; CDR3 length: 16; CDR3 DNA: TGTGCCTGGAGCGAAGGACTAGCGGGAGCCACAGATACGCAGTATTTT; CDR3 protein: CAWSEGLAGATDTQYF
J gene: TRBJ2-6; V gene: TRBV21-1; clone size: .; D gene: .; CDR3 length: 19; CDR3 DNA: TGTGCCAGCAGCAAAGAGAGACATCGAGGTCGGCCTGAAACCAACGTCCTGACTTTC; CDR3 protein: CASSKERHRGRPETNVLTF
J gene: TRBJ2-2; V gene: TRBV6-5; clone size: once; D gene: TRBD2; CDR3 length: 15; CDR3 DNA: TGTGCCAGCAGTCCTAGCGGGAAAAGCACCGGGGAGCTGTTTTTT; CDR3 protein: CASSPSGKSTGELFF
J gene: TRBJ2-3; V gene: TRBV12-5; clone size: .; D gene: TRBD2; CDR3 length: 14; CDR3 DNA: TGTGCTAGTGCCACGACTTCTAGCGGGGGTACGCAGTATTTT; CDR3 protein: CASATTSSGGTQYF
J gene: TRBJ2-7; V gene: TRBV28; clone size: .; D gene: .; CDR3 length: 14; CDR3 DNA: TGTGCCAGCAGTTTCAGGGCAGATGGCTACGAGCAGTACTTC; CDR3 protein: CASSFRADGYEQYF
J gene: TRBJ1-1; V gene: TRBV6-5; clone size: .; D gene: .; CDR3 length: 13; CDR3 DNA: TGTGCCAGCAGTTTACAGACTGACACTGAAGCTTTCTTT; CDR3 protein: CASSLQTDTEAFF
J gene: TRBJ2-7; V gene: TRBV3-1/TRBV3-2; clone size: .; D gene: TRBD2; CDR3 length: 15; CDR3 DNA: TGTGCCAGCAGCCAAGTAAGCGGGAGGTCCTACGAGCAGTACTTC; CDR3 protein: CASSQVSGRSYEQYF
J gene: TRBJ1-5; V gene: TRBV19; clone size: .; D gene: .; CDR3 length: 13; CDR3 DNA: TGTGCCAGTAACCCCTCGGACGGTCAGCCCCAGCATTTT; CDR3 protein: CASNPSDGQPQHF
J gene: TRBJ2-1; V gene: TRBV7-6; clone size: .; D gene: TRBD2; CDR3 length: 16; CDR3 DNA: TGTGCCAGCAGCCGTCTAGCGGGAGGCCCGAGTAATGAGCAGTTCTTC; CDR3 protein: CASSRLAGGPSNEQFF
J gene: TRBJ1-4; V gene: TRBV10-3; clone size: .; D gene: .; CDR3 length: 15; CDR3 DNA: TGTGCCATCAGTGAGTCCAGGACACTTAATGAAAAACTGTTTTTT; CDR3 protein: CAISESRTLNEKLFF
J gene: TRBJ1-6; V gene: TRBV4-1; clone size: few; D gene: TRBD1; CDR3 length: 16; CDR3 DNA: TGCGCCAGCAGCCGCCTACAGGGGGCGAGGAATTCACCCCTCCACTTT; CDR3 protein: CASSRLQGARNSPLHF
J gene: TRBJ2-3; V gene: TRBV7-3; clone size: .; D gene: .; CDR3 length: 14; CDR3 DNA: TGTGCCAGCAGCTTAGGACTCCACACAGATACGCAGTATTTT; CDR3 protein: CASSLGLHTDTQYF
J gene: TRBJ1-5; V gene: TRBV7-3; clone size: .; D gene: TRBD1; CDR3 length: 20; CDR3 DNA: TGTGCCAGCAGCCAGCTCAATATAACTCAGGGACAGGGAAGGGATCAGCCCCAGCATTTT; CDR3 protein: CASSQLNITQGQGRDQPQHF
J gene: TRBJ1-2; V gene: TRBV5-1; clone size: .; D gene: TRBD1; CDR3 length: 16; CDR3 DNA: TGCGCCAGCAGCCTCCAGACAGGGGTTGAGTATATTGGCTACACCTTC; CDR3 protein: CASSLQTGVEYIGYTF
J gene: TRBJ2-3; V gene: TRBV30; clone size: .; D gene: .; CDR3 length: 13; CDR3 DNA: TGTGCCTGGAGTAGCGGGAGCACAGATACGCAGTATTTT; CDR3 protein: CAWSSGSTDTQYF
J gene: TRBJ1-2; V gene: TRBV13; clone size: few; D gene: .; CDR3 length: 14; CDR3 DNA: TGTGCCAGCAGCTTAGGCGGTGGGGACTATGGCTACACCTTC; CDR3 protein: CASSLGGGDYGYTF
J gene: TRBJ2-3; V gene: TRBV18; clone size: .; D gene: .; CDR3 length: 14; CDR3 DNA: TGTGCCAGCTCACTATCAGGGGGGACAGATACGCAGTATTTT; CDR3 protein: CASSLSGGTDTQYF
J gene: TRBJ1-1; V gene: TRBV18; clone size: .; D gene: TRBD1; CDR3 length: 15; CDR3 DNA: TGTGCCAGCTCACTTAACAGGGGGCAGCGCACTGAAGCTTTCTTT; CDR3 protein: CASSLNRGQRTEAFF
J gene: TRBJ1-1; V gene: TRBV10-3; clone size: .; D gene: .; CDR3 length: 13; CDR3 DNA: TGTGCCATCAGTGGACAGCAGAACACTGAAGCTTTCTTT; CDR3 protein: CAISGQQNTEAFF
J gene: TRBJ2-7; V gene: TRBV2; clone size: .; D gene: .; CDR3 length: 14; CDR3 DNA: TGTGCCAGCAAAAGCGAGACATTCTCCTACGAGCAGTACTTC; CDR3 protein: CASKSETFSYEQYF
J gene: TRBJ2-7; V gene: TRBV7-9; clone size: .; D gene: TRBD1; CDR3 length: 14; CDR3 DNA: TGTGCCAGCAGCTTAACAGGGGTGTCCTACGAGCAGTACTTC; CDR3 protein: CASSLTGVSYEQYF
J gene: TRBJ2-3; V gene: TRBV27; clone size: .; D gene: TRBD2; CDR3 length: 17; CDR3 DNA: TGTGCCAGCGGGACATATGGACTAGCGGAACCTTCAGATACGCAGTATTTT; CDR3 protein: CASGTYGLAEPSDTQYF
J gene: TRBJ1-2; V gene: TRBV30; clone size: .; D gene: .; CDR3 length: 14; CDR3 DNA: TGTGCCTGGTTTCCGGGACGGAGAATCTATGGCTACACCTTC; CDR3 protein: CAWFPGRRIYGYTF
J gene: TRBJ2-7; V gene: TRBV6-2/TRBV6-3; clone size: .; D gene: .; CDR3 length: 13; CDR3 DNA: TGTGCCAGCAGCCGGACAGCATCCTACGAGCAGTACTTC; CDR3 protein: CASSRTASYEQYF
J gene: TRBJ1-1; V gene: TRBV5-1; clone size: .; D gene: .; CDR3 length: 14; CDR3 DNA: TGCGCCAGCAGCTTGGCGAACGGGGGGACTGAAGCTTTCTTT; CDR3 protein: CASSLANGGTEAFF
J gene: TRBJ2-5; V gene: TRBV10-3; clone size: .; D gene: .; CDR3 length: 12; CDR3 DNA: TGTGCCATCAGTGAATCGGGGGAAACCCAGTACTTC; CDR3 protein: CAISESGETQYF
J gene: TRBJ2-7; V gene: TRBV28; clone size: .; D gene: TRBD2; CDR3 length: 18; CDR3 DNA: TGTGCCAGCAGTTCGGGACTAGCGGGGGGGCGAAATAGGTACGAGCAGTACTTC; CDR3 protein: CASSSGLAGGRNRYEQYF
J gene: TRBJ1-1; V gene: TRBV6-5; clone size: .; D gene: .; CDR3 length: 14; CDR3 DNA: TGTGCCAGCAGTTACTTACAAGACAGTAGTGAAGCTTTCTTT; CDR3 protein: CASSYLQDSSEAFF
J gene: TRBJ2-1; V gene: TRBV12-3/TRBV12-4; clone size: once; D gene: .; CDR3 length: 12; CDR3 DNA: TGTGCCAGCACCCTATCAAATAGTGAGCAGTTCTTC; CDR3 protein: CASTLSNSEQFF
J gene: TRBJ1-2; V gene: TRBV7-3; clone size: .; D gene: .; CDR3 length: 16; CDR3 DNA: TGTGCCAGCAGCTCCACGGACAGCCGGGGCGCCTTGGGCTACACCTTC; CDR3 protein: CASSSTDSRGALGYTF
J gene: TRBJ2-7; V gene: TRBV7-3; clone size: .; D gene: .; CDR3 length: 15; CDR3 DNA: TGTGCCAGCAGCTTAAATGGGGACAACATATACGAGCAGTACTTC; CDR3 protein: CASSLNGDNIYEQYF